A selection of T cell receptor beta chains follows, all from one sample in a study of somatic mutations in cytotoxic T cells in rheumatoid arthritis. The data were produced by immunoSEQ multiplex PCR, yet TCRdb's version contains in-frame clones alone and is incomplete. The repertoire has 11,000 to 15,000 clones, approximately 90% of them found once; the top ten carry about a sixth. What was sequenced was CD4+ T cells sorted from blood. Receptor source: a man between 65 and 79 years old with rheumatoid arthritis. Both conserved end residues are part of each CDR3. The order of the fields is J gene, V gene, D gene, clone size, CDR3 protein, CDR3 DNA. A D gene is named only where the DNA matches it firmly. Clone size is stated in some rows and not others, as once, few, many or a class when expanded.

TRBJ1-2 TRBV30 NA NA CAWQTSGVGYTF TGTGCCTGGCAGACCTCAGGCGTTGGCTACACCTTC
TRBJ2-1 TRBV10-3 NA NA CAISVTSRNNEQFF TGTGCCATCAGTGTCACTAGCAGGAACAATGAGCAGTTCTTC
TRBJ1-2 TRBV29-1 TRBD1 NA CSVNTDRGGDGYTF TGCAGCGTTAATACTGACAGGGGAGGGGATGGCTACACCTTC
TRBJ2-5 TRBV30 NA NA CAWSTQSAGLQETQYF TGTGCCTGGAGTACCCAAAGCGCGGGGCTACAAGAGACCCAGTACTTC
TRBJ2-2 TRBV7-2 NA NA CASSLVWGGPGELFF TGTGCCAGCAGCTTAGTGTGGGGGGGCCCCGGGGAGCTGTTTTTT
TRBJ1-2 TRBV7-2 NA NA CASSQDSYGYTF TGTGCCAGCAGCCAAGACAGTTATGGCTACACCTTC
TRBJ1-4 TRBV5-6 NA NA CASSLYAEEKGKLFF TGTGCCAGCAGCTTGTACGCAGAGGAAAAAGGAAAACTGTTTTTT
TRBJ2-2 TRBV19 NA NA CASSGSRAATGELFF TGTGCCAGTAGTGGGAGCCGAGCGGCCACCGGGGAGCTGTTTTTT
TRBJ2-3 TRBV10-3 NA NA CAISEATVTQYF TGTGCCATCAGTGAGGCAACGGTTACGCAGTATTTT
TRBJ1-1 TRBV27 NA NA CASSSDRNTEAFF TGTGCCAGCAGTTCCGACAGGAACACTGAAGCTTTCTTT
TRBJ1-6 TRBV4-2 TRBD1 NA CASSQDRGQTNSPLHF TGTGCCAGCAGCCAAGATAGGGGACAGACTAATTCACCCCTCCACTTT
TRBJ2-1 TRBV4-1 NA NA CASSQAPGRTYNEQFF TGCGCCAGCAGCCAAGCCCCAGGGAGGACCTACAATGAGCAGTTCTTC
TRBJ2-5 TRBV11-1 NA NA CASSLDSYQETQYF TGTGCCAGCAGCTTAGACAGCTACCAAGAGACCCAGTACTTC
TRBJ2-7 TRBV4-2 TRBD1 NA CASSQGLGQTAYEQYF TGTGCCAGCAGCCAAGGCCTGGGACAGACAGCCTACGAGCAGTACTTC
TRBJ2-3 TRBV5-1 TRBD2 NA CASSFGAGDLADTQYF TGCGCCAGCAGCTTCGGAGCGGGAGATTTGGCAGATACGCAGTATTTT
TRBJ2-3 TRBV4-2 TRBD2 NA CASSQEPAGGSTDTQYF TGTGCCAGCAGCCAAGAACCGGCGGGGGGGAGCACAGATACGCAGTATTTT
TRBJ1-3 TRBV15 NA NA CATSREVLSAGNTIYF TGTGCCACCAGCAGAGAGGTTCTCTCGGCTGGAAACACCATATATTTT
TRBJ1-3 TRBV7-2 TRBD1 NA CASSLIPGQGAKGNTIYF TGTGCCAGCAGCTTGATTCCTGGACAGGGGGCAAAAGGAAACACCATATATTTT
TRBJ2-3 TRBV18 TRBD1 once CASSPTRTGDKDTQYF TGTGCCAGCTCACCAACCCGGACAGGGGACAAGGATACGCAGTATTTT
TRBJ1-1 TRBV28 NA NA CASSFGQFSEAFF TGTGCCAGCAGTTTTGGACAGTTTAGTGAAGCTTTCTTT
TRBJ2-1 TRBV27 TRBD2 NA CASSLSLAGGRFF TGTGCCAGCAGTTTATCACTAGCGGGGGGGCGGTTCTTC
TRBJ1-4 TRBV19 NA NA CASSAQVATNEKLFF TGTGCCAGTAGTGCGCAGGTTGCAACTAATGAAAAACTGTTTTTT
TRBJ2-5 TRBV11-2 NA NA CASSSMSRETQYF TGTGCCAGCAGCTCAATGAGTAGAGAGACCCAGTACTTC
TRBJ2-1 TRBV6-5 NA NA CASSYSPSTYNEQFF TGTGCCAGCAGTTACTCACCAAGCACCTACAATGAGCAGTTCTTC
TRBJ2-7 TRBV10-3 TRBD2 NA CAISEQVLAGAEQYF TGTGCCATCAGTGAACAGGTCCTAGCGGGGGCGGAGCAGTACTTC
TRBJ2-1 TRBV5-4 NA NA CASSYGQEQFF TGTGCCAGCAGCTATGGACAGGAGCAGTTCTTC